Below are 15 T cell receptor beta chains sequenced from a single sample in a study of T-cell memory formation after mild COVID-19. Each CDR3 protein is one row after TCRdb ran MiXCR on the 5' RACE reads. Here the sample spans some 300,000 distinct CDR3 sequences, less than 20% being singletons. Sequenced material: PBMCs or a T cell subset sorted from them (not recorded which). The receptors derive from a man aged 18 to 30 who had mild COVID-19 (a few samples of this study predate the infection). Cell type and time point are not known.

The chain links TRBV3-1 to TRBJ1-1; possible D gene TRBD1, 5 bases. Germline lookup yields CDR1 LGHDT and CDR2 YNNKEL (reference sequence). The CDR3 loop spans 16 amino acids. V was clipped by 4 bases and J by 1 base, with 16 bases between them. The CDR3 sequence is CASSPLGGGTNTEAFF. The CDR3 coding sequence is TGTGCCAGCAGCCCTTTGGGTGGAGGGACGAACACTGAAGCTTTCTTT.

This chain connects TRBV2 to TRBJ2-6, with D uncertain. This CDR3 is 13 amino acids long. The V gene lost 8 bases and the J gene lost 6 bases, with 11 bases spanning the gap. In germline, CDR1 is SNHLY, CDR2 FYNNEI. This CDR3 is CASLPGEANVLTF. For the CDR3, the DNA is TGTGCCAGCCTCCCAGGTGAGGCCAACGTCCTGACTTTC.

This clonotype has more than one count but fewer than ten. The J gene is TRBJ2-2, the V gene TRBV4-2, with no clear D. The CDR3 has 14 amino acids. V lost 0 bases and J 4 bases, leaving 6 bases between the germline ends. Germline values: CDR1 LGHNA, CDR2 YNFKEQ. CDR3 DNA: TGTGCCAGCAGCCAAGAGTACGGCACCGGGGAGCTGTTTTTT. The encoded protein is CASSQEYGTGELFF.

The chain couples TRBV4-3 to TRBJ1-5; unclear D gene. The germline V gene encodes CDR1 LGHNA and CDR2 YSLEER. The CDR3 is 13 amino acids. V was shortened by 4 bases and J by 8 bases, with 12 bases between the two germline ends. This CDR3 is CASSLDGIKPQHF. The CDR3 coding sequence is TGCGCCAGCAGCCTGGACGGCATCAAGCCCCAGCATTTT.

This clonotype was picked up a small number of times. The J gene is TRBJ2-3, the V gene TRBV7-2; 10 bases are a match to TRBD2. The V and J ends lost 5 bases and 6 bases, in that order; junction bases with no gene match: 11. The CDR3 covers 16 residues. The V gene's germline CDR1 is SGHTA and CDR2 FQGNSA. The CDR3 here is CASSRSLAGDVDTQYF. CDR3 in DNA: TGTGCCAGCAGCAGGAGCCTAGCGGGGGATGTGGATACGCAGTATTTT.

This clonotype was seen more than once but under ten times. A junction end diverges from the germline sequence, so it may reflect a read error. The chain links TRBV2 to TRBJ2-5; either TRBD1 or TRBD2 may supply D (5 bases each). CDR3 length: 14 amino acids. In germline, CDR1 is SNHLY, CDR2 FYNNEI. CDR3 residues: CASSALSVEGPTIF. CDR3 DNA sequence: TGTGCCAGCAGTGCACTTAGCGTCGAGGGGCCCACGATCTTC.

This clonotype was seen repeatedly, ten times or more. The chain carries TRBV7-8 and TRBJ1-5; D call uncertain. V gave up 3 bases and J gave up 7 bases, with 10 bases separating them. The CDR3 extends over 13 amino acids. Per the germline V gene, CDR1 is SGHVS and CDR2 is FQNEAQ. The CDR3 is CASSLGFRQPQHF. In DNA form, the CDR3 reads TGTGCCAGCAGCTTGGGGTTTAGACAGCCCCAGCATTTT.

This clonotype was seen more than once but under ten times. The chain employs TRBV6-2 or TRBV6-3 and TRBJ2-7; D ambiguous. Trimming removed 6 bases at V and 3 bases at J, with 6 bases between. Germline V gene data show CDR1 as MNHEY and CDR2 as SVGEGT. This CDR3 has 11 residues. In DNA, the CDR3 is TGTGCCAGCAGCCAGTACTACGAGCAGTACTTC. Translated: CASSQYYEQYF.

V usage is TRBV15 and J usage is TRBJ2-1, with 10 bases lining up with TRBD1. The CDR3 is 16 amino acids. Germline values: CDR1 LNHNV, CDR2 YYDKDF (reference sequence). V lost 5 bases to trimming and J lost 4 bases; unmatched junction nucleotides: 8. CDR3 loop: CATSAGPGQGYNEQFF. CDR3 sequence (DNA): TGTGCCACCAGCGCCGGCCCGGGACAGGGGTACAATGAGCAGTTCTTC.

The genes are TRBV7-2 and TRBJ2-3, with D possibly being TRBD1 or TRBD2 (5 bases each). Trimming pared 5 bases from V and 5 bases from J, leaving 11 bases between. Germline assignment: CDR1 SGHTA and CDR2 FQGNSA. This CDR3 is 13 amino acids long. The CDR3 here is CASSPGPLDTQYF. The DNA for the CDR3 is TGTGCCAGCAGCCCGGGACCACTAGATACGCAGTATTTT.

The chain joins TRBV29-1 to TRBJ2-5, with D possibly being TRBD1 or TRBD2 (5 bases each). The CDR3 totals 12 residues. V was clipped by 4 bases and J by 5 bases, with 11 bases between them. Germline CDR1 SQVTM, CDR2 ANQGSEA. CDR3: CSVAGLRETQYF. The DNA for the CDR3 is TGCAGCGTTGCGGGGCTCCGGGAGACCCAGTACTTC.

The chain joins TRBV19 to TRBJ2-7; the D gene could be TRBD1 or TRBD2 (5 bases each). Trimming cost V 5 bases and J 3 bases, with 11 bases left between them. The germline CDR1 and CDR2 sequences are LNHDA and SQIVND (reference sequence). The CDR3 has 13 amino acids. CDR3 protein: CASSLGTDYEQYF. The CDR3 DNA reads TGTGCCAGTAGTCTGGGGACGGACTACGAGCAGTACTTC.

This clonotype showed up just a few times. This chain joins TRBV4-3 and TRBJ2-1; D is undetermined. V lost 2 bases and J 10 bases, leaving 9 bases between the germline ends. The CDR3 covers 12 residues. Germline CDR1 LGHNA, CDR2 YSLEER. CDR3 bases: TGCGCCAGCAGCCAATATAATAGAGAGCAGTTCTTC. The encoded protein is CASSQYNREQFF.

This clonotype was seen a few times. The chain employs TRBV5-6 and TRBJ2-4; D may be TRBD2 (5 bases). Looked up from germline, CDR1 is SGHDT and CDR2 is YYEEEE. The CDR3 covers 18 residues. The V gene lost 2 bases and the J gene lost 9 bases, with 27 bases spanning the gap. The CDR3 region is CASSFGLTLGNIFSIQYF. CDR3 bases: TGTGCCAGCAGCTTTGGACTTACCCTCGGGAACATATTCAGCATTCAGTACTTC.

The chain employs TRBV5-1 and TRBJ2-7; tentative D call: TRBD2 (5 bases). The CDR3 extends over 14 amino acids. Per germline, CDR1 SGHRS and CDR2 YFSETQ. The V and J ends lost 0 bases and 7 bases respectively, with 14 bases between them. CDR3: CASSLAGSAREQYF. CDR3 bases: TGCGCCAGCAGCTTGGCGGGGTCTGCAAGGGAGCAGTACTTC.